This T cell receptor (beta chain) was documented in a study of T cell responses to AZD1222 COVID-19 vaccine. Findings of the study overall: The donors showed a predominance of white British ancestry and of females, with possible underestimation of clonal diversity. Sampling captured repertoires only after the peak T cell response. Regions 160-218 and 743-854 dominated among vaccine-associated CD4 TCRs spanning spike.

Trimming pared 5 bases from V and 6 bases from J, leaving 20 bases between. Germline CDR1 reads SGHNT; CDR2 reads YENEEA. This CDR3 comprises 15 residues. Sequencing was performed with immunoSEQ multiplex PCR; in TCRdb, only in-frame clones are kept and a portion is missing. The sample contains fewer than 65,000 clones, 80% to 90% of which appear only once. Notes on this clone: The antigen is not known.

Some second doses came at about 4 weeks and others at about 12 weeks; these were pooled. This clonotype was obtained from an adult who received the AZD1222 COVID-19 vaccine. The genes are TRBV11-3 and TRBJ2-7, with D possibly TRBD2 on 6 matching bases. This specimen consisted of peripheral blood, obtained 28 days after the second AZD1222 dose. This CDR3 reads CASSPLGGSWGEQYF. In nucleotides, the CDR3 is TGTGCCAGCAGCCCCCTGGGAGGTTCATGGGGCGAGCAGTACTTC.